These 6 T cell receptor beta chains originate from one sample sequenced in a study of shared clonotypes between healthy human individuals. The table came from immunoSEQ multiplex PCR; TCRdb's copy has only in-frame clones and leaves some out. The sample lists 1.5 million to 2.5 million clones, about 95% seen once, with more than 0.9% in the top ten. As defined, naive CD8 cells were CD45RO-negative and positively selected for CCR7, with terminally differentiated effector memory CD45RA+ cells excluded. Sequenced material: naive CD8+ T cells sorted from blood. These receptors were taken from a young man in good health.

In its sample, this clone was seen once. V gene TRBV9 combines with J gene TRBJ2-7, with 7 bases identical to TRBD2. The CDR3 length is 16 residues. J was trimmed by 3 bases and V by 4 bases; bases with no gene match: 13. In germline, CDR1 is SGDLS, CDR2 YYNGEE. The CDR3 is CASSPWGGTPLYEQYF. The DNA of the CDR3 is TGTGCCAGCAGCCCGTGGGGAGGGACCCCCCTCTACGAGCAGTACTTC.

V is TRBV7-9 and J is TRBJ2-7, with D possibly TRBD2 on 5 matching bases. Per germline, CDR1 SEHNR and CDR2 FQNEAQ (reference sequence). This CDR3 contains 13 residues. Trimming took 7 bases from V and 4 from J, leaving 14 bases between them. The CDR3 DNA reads TGTGCCAGCACCCCCGCGGGTATTTACGAGCAGTACTTC. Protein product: CASTPAGIYEQYF.

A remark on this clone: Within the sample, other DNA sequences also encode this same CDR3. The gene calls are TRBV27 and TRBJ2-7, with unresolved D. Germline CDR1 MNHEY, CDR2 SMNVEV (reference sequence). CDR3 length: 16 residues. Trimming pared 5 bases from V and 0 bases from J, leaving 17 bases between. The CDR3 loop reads CASSPSGGESSYEQYF. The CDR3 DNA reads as TGTGCCAGCAGTCCGTCGGGCGGCGAGAGCTCCTACGAGCAGTACTTC.

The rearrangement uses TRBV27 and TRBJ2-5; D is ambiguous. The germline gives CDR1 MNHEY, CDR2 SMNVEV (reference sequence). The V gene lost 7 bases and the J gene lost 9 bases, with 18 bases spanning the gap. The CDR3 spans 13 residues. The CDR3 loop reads CASTDLMKAAQYF. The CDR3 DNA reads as TGTGCCAGCACGGACCTCATGAAGGCGGCCCAGTACTTC.

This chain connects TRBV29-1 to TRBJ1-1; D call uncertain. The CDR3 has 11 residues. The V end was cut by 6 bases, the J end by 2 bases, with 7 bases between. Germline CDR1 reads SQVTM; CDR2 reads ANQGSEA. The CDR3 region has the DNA TGCAGCGTCGAAATAAACACTGAAGCTTTCTTT. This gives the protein CSVEINTEAFF. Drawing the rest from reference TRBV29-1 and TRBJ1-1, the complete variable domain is SAVISQKPSRDICQRGTSLTIQCQVDSQVTMMFWYRQQPGQSLTLIATANQGSEATYESGFVIDKFPISRPNLTFSTLTVSNMSPEDSSIYLCSVEINTEAFFGQGTRLTVV.

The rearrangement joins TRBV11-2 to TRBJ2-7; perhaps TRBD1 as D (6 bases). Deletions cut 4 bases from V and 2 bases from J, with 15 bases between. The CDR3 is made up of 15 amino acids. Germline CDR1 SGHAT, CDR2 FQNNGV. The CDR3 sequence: CASSSVGQGTYEQYF. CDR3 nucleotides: TGTGCCAGCAGCTCCGTTGGGCAGGGGACCTACGAGCAGTACTTC.